This T cell receptor (beta chain) was sequenced in a study of molecular identifiers for immune sequencing clone quantification. Overall study: Sequencing covered four of five parts into which replicate RNA from around 20,000 or 100,000 naive CD8 cells was split. Notes on the study in general: Barcode sharing among identical TCR molecules could make large clones appear smaller. Spiked Jurkat TCR RNA equivalent to one cell reportedly surfaced among some 1 million naive cells.

This clonotype was counted ten times or more. Antigen unknown. TCRdb analysed the PCR reads with MiXCR anew, one entry per CDR3 protein. The sample includes tens of thousands of distinct CDR3 sequences, 20% to 25% seen only once; the top ten take over 1.5%. Naive CD8 T cells were picked out by sorting for CD8+CD4-CCR7+CD45RA+. The length of the CDR3 is 15 residues. CDR1 is SNHLY, CDR2 FYNNEI, per germline. The V end was cut by 3 bases, the J end by 0 bases, with 11 bases between. This TCR derives from a human donor in good health. Some libraries in this study had Jurkat cell RNA spiked in. Sequenced material: naive CD8+ T cells from blood, with Jurkat cell RNA spiked in. Subset described: FACS-sorted CD8+CD4-CCR7+CD45RA+ naive T cells. The J gene is TRBJ1-2, the V gene TRBV2; D may be TRBD1 (5 bases). The CDR3 DNA follows: TGTGCCAGCAGTGATAGGGACCGAGCTAACTATGGCTACACCTTC. This codes for CASSDRDRANYGYTF.